The 16 T cell receptor beta chains below all came from one sample that was sequenced in a study of T cell responses to AZD1222 COVID-19 vaccine. Here immunoSEQ multiplex PCR was the method, and the copy in TCRdb shows in-frame clones only, minus some. The table has roughly 120,000 clones, 70% to 90% seen once. The source was peripheral blood, collected on day 0 of AZD1222 vaccination. These receptors originate from an adult in good health.

This chain uses TRBV5-5 with TRBJ1-6, with 9 nucleotides matching TRBD1. The CDR3 is 15 amino acids. Germline loops: CDR1 SGHKS, CDR2 YYEKEE (reference sequence). The V and J ends lost 3 bases and 8 bases, in that order; junction bases with no gene match: 6. The CDR3 sequence: CASSSGQGRDSPLHF. In nucleotides, the CDR3 is TGTGCCAGCAGCTCGGGACAGGGTCGCGATTCACCCCTCCACTTT.

This clone was detected a few times. The chain links TRBV29-1 to TRBJ2-1; no reliable D call. The CDR3 totals 13 residues. The V and J ends lost 3 bases and 0 bases respectively, with 6 bases between them. Germline-derived CDR1 and CDR2 are SQVTM and ANQGSEA. As DNA, the CDR3 is TGCAGCGTTGATAGCAGCTCCTACAATGAGCAGTTCTTC. Amino acid sequence: CSVDSSSYNEQFF.

This sequence joins TRBV5-6 and TRBJ1-1, with D perhaps matching TRBD1 (5 bases). The CDR3 is 16 residues long. V lost 4 bases, J lost 3 bases, and 19 bases lay in between. Germline V gene lookup returns CDR1 SGHDT and CDR2 YYEEEE. The chain's CDR3 is CASSPGGGFWYTEAFF. The DNA of the CDR3 is TGTGCCAGCAGCCCGGGCGGGGGATTCTGGTACACTGAAGCTTTCTTT.

This CDR3 is CASSEARVTGANYGYTF. CDR3 nucleotide sequence: TGTGCCAGCAGTGAAGCGCGAGTGACAGGGGCTAACTATGGCTACACCTTC. The chain couples TRBV2 to TRBJ1-2, with 8 nucleotides matching TRBD1. CDR3 length equals 17 residues. V shed 0 bases and J 0 bases; nucleotides not matched to a gene: 6. Per the germline V gene, CDR1 is SNHLY and CDR2 is FYNNEI.

CDR3 protein: CASSARDRGPRDTQYF. DNA of the CDR3: TGTGCCAGCAGCGCGCGGGACAGGGGGCCTCGCGATACGCAGTATTTT. The rearrangement links TRBV11-3 to TRBJ2-3; 12 bases align to TRBD1. CDR3 size: 16 residues. V shed 5 bases and J 6 bases; nucleotides not matched to a gene: 9. Looked up from germline, CDR1 is SGHNT and CDR2 is YENEEA.

The chain carries TRBV6-5 and TRBJ2-5; 8 bases align to TRBD1. Germline assignment: CDR1 MNHEY and CDR2 SVGAGI. V shed 5 bases, J shed 5 bases, and the junction held 10 bases outside the gene matches. The CDR3 consists of 15 residues. The CDR3 loop is CASSIQGVPIETQYF. DNA for the CDR3: TGTGCCAGCAGTATACAGGGGGTGCCTATTGAGACCCAGTACTTC.

The chain employs TRBV5-1 and TRBJ2-7; D remains ambiguous. V lost 0 bases and J 1 base, leaving 8 bases between the germline ends. Germline assignment: CDR1 SGHRS and CDR2 YFSETQ. This CDR3 spans 14 amino acids. This CDR3 is CASSLVGNSYEQYF. The CDR3 nucleotides read TGCGCCAGCAGCTTGGTAGGGAATTCCTACGAGCAGTACTTC.

V usage is TRBV9 and J usage is TRBJ2-3, with D unresolved. CDR1 and CDR2 from the germline V gene are SGDLS and YYNGEE. The CDR3 loop spans 13 amino acids. Trimming stripped 7 bases from V and 1 base from J, with 10 bases between. Written as DNA, the CDR3 is TGTGCCAGCGGTCTGGAAGGCACAGATACGCAGTATTTT. Its translation: CASGLEGTDTQYF.

This chain joins TRBV5-6 and TRBJ1-3, with D unclear. The CDR3 extends over 15 amino acids. V lost 2 bases, J lost 4 bases, and 13 bases lay in between. Germline V lookup: CDR1 SGHDT, CDR2 YYEEEE. CDR3 loop: CASSLSPQEGNTIYF. In nucleotides, the CDR3 is TGTGCCAGCAGCTTAAGTCCTCAGGAAGGAAACACCATATATTTT.

This clone has just a few counts. The chain is built from TRBV9 and TRBJ1-3; 7 bases line up with TRBD1. V was pared by 0 bases and J by 0 bases, with 9 bases of the junction left unmatched. The CDR3 is 18 amino acids. Germline CDR1 is SGDLS and CDR2 is YYNGEE. The CDR3 DNA reads as TGTGCCAGCAGCGTAGGGGGCAGGGGGGCACCCTCTGGAAACACCATATATTTT. The encoded protein is CASSVGGRGAPSGNTIYF.

The chain couples TRBV7-2 to TRBJ2-7; D might be TRBD2 (5 bases). The length of the CDR3 is 14 residues. Per germline, CDR1 SGHTA and CDR2 FQGNSA. The germline V and J ends were trimmed by 5 bases and 3 bases, with 14 bases remaining between them. The CDR3 DNA is TGTGCCAGCAGCACAACTAGGGAGCACTACGAGCAGTACTTC. Its protein is CASSTTREHYEQYF.

The chain employs TRBV5-1 and TRBJ1-5, with a possible D match to TRBD1 (6 bases). Trimming took off 3 bases at V and 8 bases at J, with 12 bases between the two ends. Germline V lookup: CDR1 SGHRS, CDR2 YFSETQ. This CDR3 has 13 residues. CDR3 coding DNA: TGCGCCAGCAGCTCCCAGGGGAAGGAGCCCCAGCATTTT. Encoded protein: CASSSQGKEPQHF.

This chain uses TRBV28 with TRBJ1-4; 7 nucleotides match TRBD1. With V trimmed by 6 bases and J by 6 bases, 4 bases remained unmatched. The germline CDR1 and CDR2 sequences are MDHEN and SYDVKM. The CDR3 consists of 13 residues. The CDR3 protein is CASRPGQHEKLFF. The CDR3 nucleotides are TGTGCCAGCAGGCCGGGACAGCATGAAAAACTGTTTTTT.

The rearrangement joins TRBV11-2 to TRBJ1-6, with no clear D. The CDR3 runs 15 residues. The V and J ends lost 1 base and 9 bases respectively, with 13 bases between them. Germline V CDR1 and CDR2: SGHAT, FQNNGV. CDR3 bases: TGTGCCAGCAGCTTAGGGAGGCACGGGGTTTCACCCCTCCACTTT. Its protein is CASSLGRHGVSPLHF.

The chain carries TRBV29-1 and TRBJ1-2; 10 nucleotides align to TRBD1. V was clipped by 6 bases and J by 5 bases; unmatched bases: 15. Germline V gene sequence: CDR1 SQVTM, CDR2 ANQGSEA. CDR3 length: 16 amino acids. The CDR3 sequence is CSVPARHGQGVYGYTF. In nucleotides, the CDR3 is TGCAGCGTCCCGGCCCGCCATGGACAGGGGGTTTATGGCTACACCTTC.

This chain connects TRBV14 to TRBJ1-3; no firm D call. V was trimmed by 4 bases and J by 2 bases, leaving 9 bases between them. This CDR3 has 14 amino acids. Germline assignment: CDR1 SGHDN and CDR2 FVKESK. The CDR3 loop reads CASSPQVAGNTIYF. The CDR3 DNA follows: TGTGCCAGCAGCCCTCAGGTGGCTGGAAACACCATATATTTT.